The 6 T cell receptor beta chains reported below all come from one sample, sequenced in a study of early T cells in non-severe SARS-CoV-2 infection. From the 5' RACE reads, TCRdb called clonotypes with MiXCR, one entry per CDR3 protein. Among some 80,000 distinct CDR3 sequences listed, about 13% were seen once. The sequenced sample was whole blood. The source is an adult who was a healthcare worker with PCR-confirmed SARS-CoV-2 infection or an uninfected control (not recorded which).

This clonotype was counted between two and nine times. The chain has TRBV9 and TRBJ2-3, with D hard to call. Trimming removed 0 bases from V and 5 bases from J, with 13 bases in between. The CDR3 contains 15 residues. CDR1 is SGDLS, CDR2 YYNGEE, per germline. The CDR3, as DNA: TGTGCCAGCAGCGTAGAGAGGACCACAGTAGATACGCAGTATTTT. Translated, it gives CASSVERTTVDTQYF. Complete variable domain (other parts from reference TRBV9 and TRBJ2-3): DSGVTQTPKHLITATGQRVTLRCSPRSGDLSVYWYQQSLDQGLQFLIQYYNGEERAKGNILERFSAQQFPDLHSELNLSSLELGDSALYFCASSVERTTVDTQYFGPGTRLTVL.

The chain is built from TRBV20-1 and TRBJ2-7, with TRBD1 identical over 9 bases. Germline assignment: CDR1 DFQATT and CDR2 SNEGSKA (reference sequence). V lost 3 bases to trimming and J lost 3 bases; unmatched junction nucleotides: 9. The CDR3 covers 15 residues. DNA for the CDR3: TGCAGTGCTAGTCCCTCAGGACAGGGGAGCTACGAGCAGTACTTC. Its protein is CSASPSGQGSYEQYF.

The V and J genes are TRBV12-3 or TRBV12-4 and TRBJ1-2; TRBD1 is a possible D gene (6 bases). CDR3 length: 13 residues. Trimming cost V 6 bases and J 4 bases, with 12 bases left between them. CDR3 protein: CASRITGPYGYTF. The CDR3 region has the DNA TGTGCCAGCAGGATTACAGGGCCCTATGGCTACACCTTC.

This clonotype was counted ten times or more. The J gene is TRBJ2-5, the V gene TRBV20-1; 11 nucleotides align to TRBD2. Trimming cost V 5 bases and J 2 bases; bases outside gene matches: 7. The germline CDR1 and CDR2 sequences are DFQATT and SNEGSKA (reference sequence). The CDR3 is made up of 15 amino acids. CDR3 loop: CSAPPTSGNQETQYF. As DNA, the CDR3 is TGCAGTGCTCCTCCGACTAGCGGGAATCAAGAGACCCAGTACTTC.

In the case of this clonotype: One base away lies a much larger clone, so this may be a sequencing read error. The chain joins TRBV12-3 or TRBV12-4 to TRBJ2-3, with D perhaps TRBD2 (6 bases). V was clipped by 6 bases and J by 2 bases, with 12 bases between them. This CDR3 contains 14 residues. The CDR3 region is CASSAGPPTDTQYF. In nucleotides, the CDR3 is TGTGCCAGCAGCGCGGGGCCCCCCACAGATACGCAGTATTTT.

In its sample, this clonotype was seen many times. V gene TRBV29-1 combines with J gene TRBJ2-3; TRBD2 agrees at 7 bases. The length of the CDR3 is 13 residues. CDR1 SQVTM and CDR2 ANQGSEA come from the germline V gene. V trimming: 8 bases; J trimming: 6 bases; junction bases outside the gene matches: 11. In nucleotides, the CDR3 is TGCAGCTCTACCGGCGGGGGTTCCGATACGCAGTATTTT. It encodes CSSTGGGSDTQYF.